The present T cell receptor beta chain was sequenced within a study of regulatory T cells in long-lasting Graves disease. This CDR3 is built from 14 residues. Germline V gene data show CDR1 as SNHLY and CDR2 as FYNNEI. Trimming took off 4 bases at V and 4 bases at J, with 14 bases between the two ends. TCR beta libraries were built with iRepertoire HTBI primers and Arm-PCR of CDR3 regions. TCRdb recomputed calls from the multiplex PCR reads with MiXCR, one row per CDR3 protein. The sample shows around 400,000 distinct CDR3 sequences, about 16% of them seen only once. As for time point: newly diagnosed GD, antithyroid drugs for less than 3 months. Construction of the TCR library relied on RNA isolated from PBMCs.

The chain links TRBV2 to TRBJ2-7, with D perhaps matching TRBD1 (6 bases). The material sequenced was peripheral blood mononuclear cells (PBMCs), taken at new diagnosis, from a patient treated with antithyroid drugs. The TCR sequence derives from a female donor with Graves disease. The CDR3: CASSAQGVFYEQYF. CDR3 DNA sequence: TGTGCCAGCAGTGCACAGGGAGTATTTTACGAGCAGTACTTC.